The source of this T cell receptor beta chain is a study of identical twins. The study, taken as a whole, reports: Twins shared beta out-of-frame sequences in excess, but this excess was weaker.

Ten or more counts support this clonotype. The antigen remains undetermined. CDR1 is LNHDA and CDR2 is SQIVND in the germline V gene (reference sequence). V dropped 7 bases and J dropped 1 base, with 8 bases sitting between them. CDR3 length: 13 residues. One entry per CDR3 protein, called by TCRdb with MiXCR from the 5' RACE reads. Of hundreds of thousands of distinct CDR3 sequences listed, roughly 6% are singletons. The gene calls are TRBV19 and TRBJ2-4; no clear D gene. Material: naive T cells sorted from blood. The TCR was taken from a man in his late teens or twenties in good health. CDR3 amino acids: CASKGFAKNIQYF. In DNA, the CDR3 is TGTGCCAGTAAGGGTTTTGCCAAAAACATTCAGTACTTC.